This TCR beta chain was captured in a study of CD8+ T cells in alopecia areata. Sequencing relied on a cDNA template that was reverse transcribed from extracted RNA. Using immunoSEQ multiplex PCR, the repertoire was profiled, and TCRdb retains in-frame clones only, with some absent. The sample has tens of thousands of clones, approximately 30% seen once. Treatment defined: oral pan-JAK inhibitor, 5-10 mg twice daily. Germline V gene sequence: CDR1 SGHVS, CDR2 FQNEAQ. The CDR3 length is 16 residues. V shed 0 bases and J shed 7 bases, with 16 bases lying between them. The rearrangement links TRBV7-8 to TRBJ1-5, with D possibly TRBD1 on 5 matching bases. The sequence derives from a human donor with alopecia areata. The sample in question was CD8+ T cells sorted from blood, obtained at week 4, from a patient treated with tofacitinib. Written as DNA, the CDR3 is TGTGCCAGCAGCTTAGCGGTACCGGGGGAAAGGCAGCCCCAGCATTTT. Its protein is CASSLAVPGERQPQHF.